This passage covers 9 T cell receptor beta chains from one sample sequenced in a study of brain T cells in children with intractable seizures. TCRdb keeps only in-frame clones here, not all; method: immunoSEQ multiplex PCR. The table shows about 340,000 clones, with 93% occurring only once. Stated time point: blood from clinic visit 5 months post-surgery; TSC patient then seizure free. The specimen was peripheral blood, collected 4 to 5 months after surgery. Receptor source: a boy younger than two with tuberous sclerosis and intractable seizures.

The CDR3 DNA follows: TGTGCCAGCAGCAATGGGGGGCCTGGTTTAGAGACCCAGTACTTC. It translates to CASSNGGPGLETQYF. This chain links TRBV21-1 with TRBJ2-5. TRBV21-1 is designated a pseudogene. The CDR3 contains 15 residues.

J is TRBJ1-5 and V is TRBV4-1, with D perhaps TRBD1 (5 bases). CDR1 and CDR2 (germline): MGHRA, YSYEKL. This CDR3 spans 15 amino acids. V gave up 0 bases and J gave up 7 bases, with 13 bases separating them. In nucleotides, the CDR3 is TGCGCCAGCAGCCAAGAGTCCAGAAGGGACCAGCCCCAGCATTTT. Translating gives CASSQESRRDQPQHF.

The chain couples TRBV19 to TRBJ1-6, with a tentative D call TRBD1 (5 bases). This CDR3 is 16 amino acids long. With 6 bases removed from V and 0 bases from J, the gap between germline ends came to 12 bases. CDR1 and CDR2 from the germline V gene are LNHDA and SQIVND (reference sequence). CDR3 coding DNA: TGTGCCAGTAGCGCCGGGACCAGCTCCTATAATTCACCCCTCCACTTT. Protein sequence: CASSAGTSSYNSPLHF.

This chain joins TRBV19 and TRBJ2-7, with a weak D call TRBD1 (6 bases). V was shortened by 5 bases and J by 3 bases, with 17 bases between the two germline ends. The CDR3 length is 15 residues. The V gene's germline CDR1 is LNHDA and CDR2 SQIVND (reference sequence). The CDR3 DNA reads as TGTGCCAGTAGTCTGACTTCGGACAGTTTCTACGAGCAGTACTTC. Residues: CASSLTSDSFYEQYF.

CDR3 protein: CASSQVGTSGRGKTIEQYF. CDR3 nucleotides: TGTGCCAGCAGCCAAGTGGGGACTAGCGGGCGTGGCAAGACAATCGAGCAGTACTTC. V gene TRBV3-1 (or the pseudogene TRBV3-2) combines with J gene TRBJ2-7; 12 nucleotides agree with TRBD2. This CDR3 spans 19 amino acids. Germline V lookup: CDR1 LGHDT, CDR2 YNNKEL (reference sequence). The V segment lost 1 base and the J segment 6 bases; nucleotides outside the gene matches: 16.

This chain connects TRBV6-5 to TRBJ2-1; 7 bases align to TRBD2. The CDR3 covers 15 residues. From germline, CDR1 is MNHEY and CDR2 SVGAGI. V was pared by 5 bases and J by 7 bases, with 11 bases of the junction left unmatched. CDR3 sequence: CASSPSGAGANEQFF. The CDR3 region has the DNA TGTGCCAGCAGTCCCTCAGGCGCGGGAGCTAATGAGCAGTTCTTC.

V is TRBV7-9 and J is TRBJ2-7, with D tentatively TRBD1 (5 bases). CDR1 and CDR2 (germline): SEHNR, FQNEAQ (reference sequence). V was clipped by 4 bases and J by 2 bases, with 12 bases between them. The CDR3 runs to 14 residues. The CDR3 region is CASSSQGRPYEQYF. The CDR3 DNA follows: TGTGCCAGCAGCTCCCAGGGTCGACCCTACGAGCAGTACTTC.

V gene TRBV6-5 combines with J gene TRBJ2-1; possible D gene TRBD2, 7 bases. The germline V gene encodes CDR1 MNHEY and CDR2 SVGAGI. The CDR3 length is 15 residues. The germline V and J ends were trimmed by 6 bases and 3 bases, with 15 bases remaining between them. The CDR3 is CASSRGGSYYNEQFF. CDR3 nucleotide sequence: TGTGCCAGCAGCAGGGGCGGGAGTTACTACAATGAGCAGTTCTTC.

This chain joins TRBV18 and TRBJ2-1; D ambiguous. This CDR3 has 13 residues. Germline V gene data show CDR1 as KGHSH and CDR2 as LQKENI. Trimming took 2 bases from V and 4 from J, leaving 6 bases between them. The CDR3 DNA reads TGTGCCAGCTCACCAGTAGGATACAATGAGCAGTTCTTC. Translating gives CASSPVGYNEQFF.